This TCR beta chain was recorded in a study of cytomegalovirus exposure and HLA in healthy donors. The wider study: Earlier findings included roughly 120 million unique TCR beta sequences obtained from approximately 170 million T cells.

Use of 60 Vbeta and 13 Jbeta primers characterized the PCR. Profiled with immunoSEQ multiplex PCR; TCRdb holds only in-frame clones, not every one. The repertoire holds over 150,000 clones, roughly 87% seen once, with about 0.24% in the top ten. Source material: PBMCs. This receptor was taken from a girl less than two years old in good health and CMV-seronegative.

CDR3 sequence reads: CASSPALGGSYNEQFF. For the CDR3, the DNA is TGTGCCAGCAGTCCCGCTCTGGGGGGTTCCTACAATGAGCAGTTCTTC. V gene TRBV27 combines with J gene TRBJ2-1, with D perhaps TRBD2 (6 bases). Trimming pared 5 bases from V and 1 base from J, leaving 15 bases between. CDR3 length: 16 amino acids. CDR1 and CDR2 (germline): MNHEY, SMNVEV (reference sequence).